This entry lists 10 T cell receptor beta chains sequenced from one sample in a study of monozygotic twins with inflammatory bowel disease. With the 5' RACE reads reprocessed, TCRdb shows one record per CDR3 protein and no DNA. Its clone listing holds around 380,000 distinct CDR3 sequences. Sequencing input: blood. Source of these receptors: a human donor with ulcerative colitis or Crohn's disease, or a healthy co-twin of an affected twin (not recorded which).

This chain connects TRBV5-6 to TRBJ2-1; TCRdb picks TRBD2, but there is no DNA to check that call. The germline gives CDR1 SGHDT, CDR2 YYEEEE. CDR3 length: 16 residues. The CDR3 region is CASSRRGTSGYNEQFF.

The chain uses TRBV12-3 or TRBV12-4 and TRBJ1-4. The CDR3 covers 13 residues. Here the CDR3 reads CASSLGVREKLFF.

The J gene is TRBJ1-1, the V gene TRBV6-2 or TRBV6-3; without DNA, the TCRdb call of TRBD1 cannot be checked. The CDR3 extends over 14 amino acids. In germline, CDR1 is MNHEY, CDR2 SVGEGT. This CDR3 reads CASSYPEGHTEAFF.

CDR3 sequence reads: CASSPGLYQETQYF. This chain uses TRBV18 with TRBJ2-5. The CDR3 sequence is 14 residues long. Germline CDR1 and CDR2: KGHSH and LQKENI. Based on the CDR3 plus reference TRBV18 and TRBJ2-5, the full variable domain is NAGVMQNPRHLVRRRGQEARLRCSPMKGHSHVYWYRQLPEEGLKFMVYLQKENIIDESGMPKERFSAEFPKEGPSILRIQQVVRGDSAAYFCASSPGLYQETQYFGPGTRLLVL.

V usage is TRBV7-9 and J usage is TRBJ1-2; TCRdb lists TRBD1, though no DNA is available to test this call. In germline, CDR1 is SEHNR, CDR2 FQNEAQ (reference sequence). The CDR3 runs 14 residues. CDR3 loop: CASSFGNPNYGYTF. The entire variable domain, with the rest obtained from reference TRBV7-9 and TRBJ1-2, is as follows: DTGVSQNPRHKITKRGQNVTFRCDPISEHNRLYWYRQTLGQGPEFLTYFQNEAQLEKSRLLSDRFSAERPKGSFSTLEIQRTEQGDSAMYLCASSFGNPNYGYTFGSGTRLTVV.

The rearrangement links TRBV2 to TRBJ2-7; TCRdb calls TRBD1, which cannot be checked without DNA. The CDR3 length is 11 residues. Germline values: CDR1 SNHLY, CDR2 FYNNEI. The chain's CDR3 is CASYRGHEQYF. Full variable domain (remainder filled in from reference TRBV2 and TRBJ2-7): EPEVTQTPSHQVTQMGQEVILRCVPISNHLYFYWYRQILGQKVEFLVSFYNNEISEKSEIFDDQFSVERPDGSNFTLKIRSTKLEDSAMYFCASYRGHEQYFGPGTRLTVT.

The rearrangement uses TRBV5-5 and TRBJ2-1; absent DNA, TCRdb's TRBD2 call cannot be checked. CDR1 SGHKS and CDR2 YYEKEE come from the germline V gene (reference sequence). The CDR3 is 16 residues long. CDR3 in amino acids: CASSSISGRAVNEQFF. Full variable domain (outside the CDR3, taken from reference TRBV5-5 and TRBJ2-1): DAGVTQSPTHLIKTRGQQVTLRCSPISGHKSVSWYQQVLGQGPQFIFQYYEKEERGRGNFPDRFSARQFPNYSSELNVNALLLGDSALYLCASSSISGRAVNEQFFGPGTRLTVL.

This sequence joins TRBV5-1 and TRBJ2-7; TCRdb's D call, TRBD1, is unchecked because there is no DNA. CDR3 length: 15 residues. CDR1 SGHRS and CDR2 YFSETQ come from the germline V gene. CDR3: CASSGGQGYSYEQYF.

This CDR3 reads CASSQALLGEQFF. The chain links TRBV3-1 to TRBJ2-1. The germline V gene encodes CDR1 LGHDT and CDR2 YNNKEL (reference sequence). This CDR3 region has 13 residues.

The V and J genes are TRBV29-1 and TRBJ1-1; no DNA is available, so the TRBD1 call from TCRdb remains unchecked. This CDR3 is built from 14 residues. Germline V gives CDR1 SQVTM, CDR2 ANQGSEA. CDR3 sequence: CSVEGPGKVTEAFF. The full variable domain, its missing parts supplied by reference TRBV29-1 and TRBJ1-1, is SAVISQKPSRDICQRGTSLTIQCQVDSQVTMMFWYRQQPGQSLTLIATANQGSEATYESGFVIDKFPISRPNLTFSTLTVSNMSPEDSSIYLCSVEGPGKVTEAFFGQGTRLTVV.